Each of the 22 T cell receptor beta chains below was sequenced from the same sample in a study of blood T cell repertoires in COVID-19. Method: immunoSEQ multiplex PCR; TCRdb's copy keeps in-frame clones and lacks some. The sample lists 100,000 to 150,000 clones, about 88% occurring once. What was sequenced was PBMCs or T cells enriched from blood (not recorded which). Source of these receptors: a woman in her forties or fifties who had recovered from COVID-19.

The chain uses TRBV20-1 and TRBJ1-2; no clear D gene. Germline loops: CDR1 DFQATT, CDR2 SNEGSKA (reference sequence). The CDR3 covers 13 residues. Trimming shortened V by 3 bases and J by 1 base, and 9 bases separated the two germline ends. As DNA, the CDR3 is TGCAGTGCTAGTCCGGGTTTTAACTATGGCTACACCTTC. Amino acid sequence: CSASPGFNYGYTF.

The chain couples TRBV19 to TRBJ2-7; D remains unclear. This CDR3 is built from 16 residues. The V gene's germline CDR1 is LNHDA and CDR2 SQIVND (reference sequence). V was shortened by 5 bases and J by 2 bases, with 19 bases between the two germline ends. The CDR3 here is CASSVKLSGPTYEQYF. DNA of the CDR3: TGTGCCAGTAGTGTCAAGTTATCAGGTCCGACCTACGAGCAGTACTTC. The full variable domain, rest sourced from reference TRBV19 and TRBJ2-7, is DGGITQSPKYLFRKEGQNVTLSCEQNLNHDAMYWYRQDPGQGLRLIYYSQIVNDFQKGDIAEGYSVSREKKESFPLTVTSAQKNPTAFYLCASSVKLSGPTYEQYFGPGTRLTVT.

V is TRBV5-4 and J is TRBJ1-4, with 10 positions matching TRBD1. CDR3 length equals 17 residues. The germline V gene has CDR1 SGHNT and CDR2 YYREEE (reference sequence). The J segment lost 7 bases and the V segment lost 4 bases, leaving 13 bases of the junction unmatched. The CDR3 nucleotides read TGTGCCAGCAGCCCGGGACAGGGGACGATAGAAGCTGAAAAACTGTTTTTT. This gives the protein CASSPGQGTIEAEKLFF.

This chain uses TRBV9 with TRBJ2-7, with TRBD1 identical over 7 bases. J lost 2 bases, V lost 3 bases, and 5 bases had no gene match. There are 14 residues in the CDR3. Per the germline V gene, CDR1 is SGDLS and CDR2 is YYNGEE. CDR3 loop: CASSATGVPYEQYF. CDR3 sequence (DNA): TGTGCCAGCAGCGCCACAGGGGTCCCCTACGAGCAGTACTTC.

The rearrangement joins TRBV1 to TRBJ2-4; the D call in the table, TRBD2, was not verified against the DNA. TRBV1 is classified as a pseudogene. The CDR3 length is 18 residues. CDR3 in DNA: TGCACCAGCAGCCAGGGTAGCGGGGGGGTTATTGGCAAAAACATTCAGTACTTC. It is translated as CTSSQGSGGVIGKNIQYF.

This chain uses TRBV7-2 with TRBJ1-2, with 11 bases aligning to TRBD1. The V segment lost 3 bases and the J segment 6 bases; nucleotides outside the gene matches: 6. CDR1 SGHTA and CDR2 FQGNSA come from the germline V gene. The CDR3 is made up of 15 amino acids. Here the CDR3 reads CASSFDRDRGDGYTF. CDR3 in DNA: TGTGCCAGCAGCTTTGATCGGGACAGGGGGGATGGCTACACCTTC. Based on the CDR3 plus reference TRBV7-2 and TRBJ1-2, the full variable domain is GAGVSQSPSNKVTEKGKDVELRCDPISGHTALYWYRQSLGQGLEFLIYFQGNSAPDKSGLPSDRFSAERTGGSVSTLTIQRTQQEDSAVYLCASSFDRDRGDGYTFGSGTRLTVV.

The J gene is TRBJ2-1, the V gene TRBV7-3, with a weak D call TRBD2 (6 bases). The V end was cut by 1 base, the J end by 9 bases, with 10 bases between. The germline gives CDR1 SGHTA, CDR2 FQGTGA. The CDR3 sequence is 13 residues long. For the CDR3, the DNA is TGTGCCAGCAGCTTAATCCTGGAGGGTGAGCAGTTCTTC. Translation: CASSLILEGEQFF.

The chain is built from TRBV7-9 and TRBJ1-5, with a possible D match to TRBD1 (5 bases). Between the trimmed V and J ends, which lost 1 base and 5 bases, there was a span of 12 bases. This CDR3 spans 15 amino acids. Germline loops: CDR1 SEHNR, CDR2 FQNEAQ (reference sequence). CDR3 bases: TGTGCCAGCAGCTTAGGCTCTCCGGGGGATCAGCCCCAGCATTTT. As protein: CASSLGSPGDQPQHF.

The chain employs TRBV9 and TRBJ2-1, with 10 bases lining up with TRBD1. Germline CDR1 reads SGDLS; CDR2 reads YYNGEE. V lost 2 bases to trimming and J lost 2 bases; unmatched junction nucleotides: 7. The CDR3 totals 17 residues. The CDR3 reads CASSVAPGQGPYNEQFF. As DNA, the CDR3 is TGTGCCAGCAGCGTCGCTCCGGGACAGGGGCCCTACAATGAGCAGTTCTTC.

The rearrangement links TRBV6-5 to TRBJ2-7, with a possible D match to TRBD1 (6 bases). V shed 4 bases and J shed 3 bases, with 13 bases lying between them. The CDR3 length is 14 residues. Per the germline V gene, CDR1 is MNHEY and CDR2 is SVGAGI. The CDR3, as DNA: TGTGCCAGCAGTTGGACAGCCGTAAACTACGAGCAGTACTTC. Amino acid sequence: CASSWTAVNYEQYF.

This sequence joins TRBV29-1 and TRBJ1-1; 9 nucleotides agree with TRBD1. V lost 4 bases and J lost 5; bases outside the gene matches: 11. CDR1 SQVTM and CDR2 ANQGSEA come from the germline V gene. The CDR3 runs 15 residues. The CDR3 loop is CSVAYRGREGTEAFF. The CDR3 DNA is TGCAGCGTTGCTTACAGGGGGCGAGAGGGTACTGAAGCTTTCTTT.

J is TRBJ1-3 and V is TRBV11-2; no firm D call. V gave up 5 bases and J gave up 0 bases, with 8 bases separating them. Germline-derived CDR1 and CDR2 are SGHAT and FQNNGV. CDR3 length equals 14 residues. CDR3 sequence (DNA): TGTGCCAGCAGCCCCGCGGCCTCTGGAAACACCATATATTTT. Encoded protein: CASSPAASGNTIYF.

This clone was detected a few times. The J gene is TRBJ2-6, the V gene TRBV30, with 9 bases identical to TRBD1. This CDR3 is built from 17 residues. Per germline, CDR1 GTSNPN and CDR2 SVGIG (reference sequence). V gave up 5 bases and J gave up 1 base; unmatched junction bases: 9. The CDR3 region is CAWGRDRVLSGANVLTF. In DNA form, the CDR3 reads TGTGCCTGGGGCCGGGACAGGGTATTGTCTGGGGCCAACGTCCTGACTTTC. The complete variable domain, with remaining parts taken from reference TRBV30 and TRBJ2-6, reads SQTIHQWPATLVQPVGSPLSLECTVEGTSNPNLYWYRQAAGRGLQLLFYSVGIGQISSEVPQNLSASRPQDRQFILSSKKLLLSDSGFYLCAWGRDRVLSGANVLTFGAGSRLTVL.

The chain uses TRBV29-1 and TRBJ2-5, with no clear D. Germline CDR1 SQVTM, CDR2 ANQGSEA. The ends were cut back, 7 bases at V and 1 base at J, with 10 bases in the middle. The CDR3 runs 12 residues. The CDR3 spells CSASSPQETQYF. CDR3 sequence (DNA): TGCAGCGCATCCTCCCCCCAAGAGACCCAGTACTTC.

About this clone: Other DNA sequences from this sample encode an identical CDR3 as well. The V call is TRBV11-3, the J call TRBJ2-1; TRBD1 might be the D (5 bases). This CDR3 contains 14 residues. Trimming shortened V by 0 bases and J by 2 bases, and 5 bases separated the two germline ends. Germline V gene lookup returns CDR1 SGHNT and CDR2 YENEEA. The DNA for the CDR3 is TGTGCCAGCAGCTTAGAAGGGGCCTACAATGAGCAGTTCTTC. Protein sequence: CASSLEGAYNEQFF.

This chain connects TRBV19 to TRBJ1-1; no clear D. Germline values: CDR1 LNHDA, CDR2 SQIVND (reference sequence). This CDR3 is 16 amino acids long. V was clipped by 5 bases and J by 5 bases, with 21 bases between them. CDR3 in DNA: TGTGCCAGTAGTGACACGAGGCGGCTCCGGGGAACTGAAGCTTTCTTT. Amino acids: CASSDTRRLRGTEAFF.

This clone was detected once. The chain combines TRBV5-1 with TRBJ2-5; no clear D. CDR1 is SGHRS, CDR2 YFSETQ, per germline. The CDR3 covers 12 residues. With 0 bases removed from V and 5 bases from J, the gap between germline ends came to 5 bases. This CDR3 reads CASSLDGETQYF. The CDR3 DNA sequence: TGCGCCAGCAGCTTGGACGGGGAGACCCAGTACTTC.

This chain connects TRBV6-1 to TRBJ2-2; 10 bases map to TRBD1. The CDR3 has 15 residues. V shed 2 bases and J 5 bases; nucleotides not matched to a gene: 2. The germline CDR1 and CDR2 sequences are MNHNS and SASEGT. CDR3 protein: CASSERQGATGELFF. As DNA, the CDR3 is TGTGCCAGCAGTGAACGACAGGGGGCGACCGGGGAGCTGTTTTTT.

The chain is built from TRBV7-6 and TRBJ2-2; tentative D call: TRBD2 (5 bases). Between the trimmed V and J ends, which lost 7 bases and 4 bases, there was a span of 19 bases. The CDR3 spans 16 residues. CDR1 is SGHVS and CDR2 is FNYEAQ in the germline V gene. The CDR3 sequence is CASTFQTSSITGELFF. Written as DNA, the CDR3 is TGTGCCAGCACCTTCCAAACCTCTAGCATCACCGGGGAGCTGTTTTTT.

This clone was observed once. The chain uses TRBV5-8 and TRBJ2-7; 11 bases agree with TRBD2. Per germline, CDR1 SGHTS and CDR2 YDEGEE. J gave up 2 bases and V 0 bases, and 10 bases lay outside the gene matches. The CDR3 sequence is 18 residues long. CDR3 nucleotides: TGTGCCAGCAGCTTGGCCGTTGGACTAGCGGGTCTCACCTACGAGCAGTACTTC. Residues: CASSLAVGLAGLTYEQYF.

CDR3 residues: CASSEPGSHQPQHF. DNA of the CDR3: TGTGCCAGCAGTGAACCAGGGTCCCATCAGCCCCAGCATTTT. The genes are TRBV2 and TRBJ1-5; D may be TRBD1 (5 bases). Trimming stripped 2 bases from V and 5 bases from J, with 10 bases between. CDR3 length: 14 amino acids. CDR1 and CDR2 (germline): SNHLY, FYNNEI.

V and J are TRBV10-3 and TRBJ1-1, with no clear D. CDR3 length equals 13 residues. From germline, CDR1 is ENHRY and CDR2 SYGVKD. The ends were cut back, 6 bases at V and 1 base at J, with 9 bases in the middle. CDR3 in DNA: TGTGCCATCAGAGAACCAGGGAACACTGAAGCTTTCTTT. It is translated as CAIREPGNTEAFF.